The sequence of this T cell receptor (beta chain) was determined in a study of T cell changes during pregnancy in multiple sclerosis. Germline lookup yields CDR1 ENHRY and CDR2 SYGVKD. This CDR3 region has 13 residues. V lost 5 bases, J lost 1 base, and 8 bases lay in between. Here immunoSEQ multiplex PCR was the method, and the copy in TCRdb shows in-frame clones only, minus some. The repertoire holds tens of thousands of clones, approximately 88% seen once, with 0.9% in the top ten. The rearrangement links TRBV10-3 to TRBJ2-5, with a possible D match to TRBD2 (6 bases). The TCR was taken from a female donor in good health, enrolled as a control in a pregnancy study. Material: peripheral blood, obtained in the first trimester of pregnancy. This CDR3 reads CAISQTSQETQYF. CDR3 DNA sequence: TGTGCCATCAGTCAGACTAGCCAAGAGACCCAGTACTTC.